These T cell receptor beta chains were read from a single sample in a study of T cells in Graves' hyperthyroidism and ophthalmopathy. TCRdb independently ran MiXCR on the multiplex PCR reads; one entry per CDR3 protein. The table includes more than 550,000 distinct CDR3 sequences, about 45% detected once. Sample: peripheral blood or thyroid tissue (not recorded which). These receptors all come from an adult man with Graves' disease, either hyperthyroidism or ophthalmopathy (not recorded which). The CDR3 runs from the conserved cysteine through the conserved F or W. D genes are given only for firm matches. The size entry is marked missing in some rows and otherwise reads once, few, many or a size class.

j_call v_call d_call clone_size cdr3_nt cdr3_aa
TRBJ1-4 TRBV10-3 NA NA TGTGCCATCAGTTTGGCTGGGGAAAAACTGTTTTTT CAISLAGEKLFF
TRBJ1-5 TRBV29-1 TRBD1 NA TGCAGCGCCGGGCCACAGGGGATGGGGACAGACCAGCATTTT CSAGPQGMGTDQHF
TRBJ2-2 TRBV10-3 TRBD2 NA TGTGCCTATACTAGCGGACCAGGAGGGGAGCTGTTTTTT CAYTSGPGGELFF
TRBJ2-7 TRBV19 TRBD1 many TGTGCCAGTAGTCCATGGACAGGGGCCACCTACGAGCAGTACTTC CASSPWTGATYEQYF
TRBJ1-2 TRBV7-9 NA NA TGTGCCAGCAGCTTATCGGCGGGGGCTGGAGGCTACACCTTC CASSLSAGAGGYTF
TRBJ1-2 TRBV29-1 NA NA TGCAGCGCCGCGGGGGGGGCGCCGAAGGGCTACACCTTC CSAAGGAPKGYTF
TRBJ1-2 TRBV11-2 TRBD1 NA TGTGCCAGCAGACCTCAGGGGGTGGGGGGCTACTATGGCTACACCTTC CASRPQGVGGYYGYTF
TRBJ1-5 TRBV10-3 NA NA TGTGCCAGCAGTGAAGAAGTAGGCAGTAACAATCAGCCCCGGCATTTT CASSEEVGSNNQPRHF
TRBJ2-2 TRBV7-2 NA NA TGTGCCAGCAGCCCTATATCGGGAGCGGCCGGGGAGCTGTTTTTT CASSPISGAAGELFF
TRBJ1-6 TRBV11-1 NA NA TGTGCCAGCAGCCCCCCGGGTCGGGGGATCGATTCACCCCTCCACTTT CASSPPGRGIDSPLHF
TRBJ1-4 TRBV12-3/TRBV12-4 NA few TGTGCCAGCAGACAGGGCTGGGAGTACGAAAAACTGTTTTTT CASRQGWEYEKLFF
TRBJ1-6 TRBV25-1 TRBD1 NA TGTGCCACCAGCCCGGACCTACAGGGGGCTGGATCACCCCTCCACTTT CATSPDLQGAGSPLHF
TRBJ2-7 TRBV7-7 TRBD1 few TGTGCTAGCAGCTTACAAGCCGGGACAGGGACCTACGAGCAGTACTTC CASSLQAGTGTYEQYF
TRBJ2-5 TRBV2 TRBD1 NA TGTGCCAGCACCGGGACAGGGGGAGTGGAGACCCAGTACTTC CASTGTGGVETQYF
TRBJ1-4 TRBV9 NA NA TGTGCCAGCAGCGGACGTACAGGAACGGGGGAAAAACTGTTTTTT CASSGRTGTGEKLFF
TRBJ2-6 TRBV29-1 NA NA TGCAGCGTTGTGGCTCCGCGGGCCAACGTCCTGACTTTC CSVVAPRANVLTF
TRBJ1-3 TRBV27 TRBD1 NA TGTGCCAGCAGCTCGGGACAGTTAAACACCATATATTTT CASSSGQLNTIYF
TRBJ1-1 TRBV7-9 NA NA TGTGCCAGCAGCCACCAGCGGGGGCACATGAACACTGAAGCTTTCTTT CASSHQRGHMNTEAFF
TRBJ1-5 TRBV15 NA NA TGTGCCACCAGCATTTCCGCAGGGTCCCAGCATTTT CATSISAGSQHF
TRBJ1-2 TRBV7-8 NA NA TGTGCCAGCAGCAGACGGAACTCTGGAAACACCTTC CASSRRNSGNTF
TRBJ2-7 TRBV7-2 NA few TGTGCCAGCAGCTTAGTTAGATCCTACGAGCAGTACTTC CASSLVRSYEQYF
TRBJ1-1 TRBV2 TRBD1 NA TGTGCCACCAAATCCGGACAGGGCGACTTTGAAGCTTTCTTT CATKSGQGDFEAFF
TRBJ1-2 TRBV24-1 NA NA TGTGCCACCAGTGAGAACGGACACTCCGGTGGCTACACCTTC CATSENGHSGGYTF
TRBJ1-5 TRBV7-2 NA medium-sized TGTGCCAGCAGCACCTACGGTAATCAGCCCCAGCATTTT CASSTYGNQPQHF
TRBJ1-5 TRBV24-1 TRBD1 NA TGTGCCACCAGTGACCCCGGGACAGGCTTCAATCAGCCCCAGCATTTT CATSDPGTGFNQPQHF
TRBJ1-1 TRBV7-2 TRBD1 few TGTGCCAGCAGCTTGGACAGGGGCAGGGTGGCTTTCTTT CASSLDRGRVAFF
TRBJ1-2 TRBV9 NA NA TGTGCCAGCAGCGCACAGGGTACATATGGCTACACCTTC CASSAQGTYGYTF
TRBJ1-2 TRBV19 TRBD1 many TGTGCCGGCAGCCCTACCGGGACAGGGGGCTTTGGCTACACCTTC CAGSPTGTGGFGYTF
TRBJ2-2 TRBV29-1 NA many TGCAGCGTTCGGGCAGCGAGTGGCGGGGAGCTGTTTTTT CSVRAASGGELFF
TRBJ1-5 TRBV20-1 TRBD1 NA TGCAGTGCTGGGGGACAGGGGAACAATCAGCCCCAGCATTTT CSAGGQGNNQPQHF
TRBJ1-1 TRBV10-3 TRBD1 NA TGTGCCATCGGCACCGGGACAGGGGAGAACACTGAAGCTTTCTTT CAIGTGTGENTEAFF
TRBJ1-3 TRBV2 NA many TGTGCCAGCAGTTCTACAGGACTATCAGGAAACACCATATATTTT CASSSTGLSGNTIYF
TRBJ1-4 TRBV5-1 NA NA TGCGCCAGCAGCTCCCGCTTTAGCGGGACTAATGAAAAACTGTTTTTT CASSSRFSGTNEKLFF
TRBJ1-3 TRBV7-2 NA few TGTGCCAGCAGCTTAGCGCCACCCCGCTCTGGAAACACCATATATTTT CASSLAPPRSGNTIYF
TRBJ1-5 TRBV12-3/TRBV12-4 TRBD1 NA TGTGCTAGTGGTTTAGGGACAGGGGATCAGCCCCAGCATTTT CASGLGTGDQPQHF
TRBJ1-2 TRBV7-9 NA NA TGTGCCAGCAGTTTAGTAACGTATGGCTACACCTTC CASSLVTYGYTF
TRBJ2-5 TRBV12-3/TRBV12-4 NA few TGTGCCAGCAGTTTTCGACAGCAGGAGACCCAGTACTTC CASSFRQQETQYF
TRBJ1-2 TRBV12-3/TRBV12-4 NA many TGTGCCAGCAGGCGTTACTATGGCTACACCTTC CASRRYYGYTF
TRBJ1-2 TRBV19 NA many TGTGCCAGTAGTTCGCAACAGGGAAACTATGGCTACACCTTC CASSSQQGNYGYTF
TRBJ1-1 TRBV10-3 TRBD1 few TGTGCCATCACAGCCGGGACAGCAGTTGAAGCTTTCTTT CAITAGTAVEAFF
TRBJ2-6 TRBV24-1 NA NA TGTGCCACCAGTGACCCTGTGACAGGGGCCAACGTCCTGACTTTC CATSDPVTGANVLTF
TRBJ1-2 TRBV12-3/TRBV12-4 NA many TGTGCCAGCAGTTTACGGGCGGGCAGCTACACCTTC CASSLRAGSYTF
TRBJ1-3 TRBV6-5 NA many TGTGCCAGCAGTCCTGACGTAGGAAACACCATATATTTT CASSPDVGNTIYF
TRBJ1-2 TRBV29-1 TRBD1 many TGCAGCGCAAACAGGGGAAGCTATGGCTACACCTTC CSANRGSYGYTF
TRBJ1-4 TRBV2 NA many TGTGCCAGCACCCAAGAAAATGAAAAACTGTTTTTT CASTQENEKLFF
TRBJ2-7 TRBV7-2 NA NA TGTGCCGCCGTTTTGGACAGCTACGAGCAGTACTTC CAAVLDSYEQYF
TRBJ1-3 TRBV29-1 NA few TGCAGCGTTCGCCGGGAATTGAACACCATATATTTT CSVRRELNTIYF
TRBJ1-4 TRBV24-1 NA NA TGTGCCACCAGTGATCCAAGGGCTGAAAAACTGTTTTTT CATSDPRAEKLFF
TRBJ1-2 TRBV15 NA NA TGTGCCACCAGCAGAGTTGAGGGGGACTATGGCTACACCTTC CATSRVEGDYGYTF
TRBJ1-6 TRBV2 NA few TGTGCCAGCAGTTTATACATAGGAACACCCCTCCACTTT CASSLYIGTPLHF
TRBJ1-2 TRBV10-2 TRBD1 NA TGTGCCAGCAACCCACGGGGACAGGGTTTTAACTATGGCTACACCTTC CASNPRGQGFNYGYTF
TRBJ1-6 TRBV20-1 TRBD1 NA TGCAGTGCTATACTAGGGACAGGCCGTAATTCACCCCTCCACTTT CSAILGTGRNSPLHF
TRBJ1-1 TRBV7-9 NA NA TGTGCCAGCAGCTTATATGGCAGCATGAACACTGAAGCTTTCTTT CASSLYGSMNTEAFF
TRBJ1-2 TRBV7-9 NA NA TGTGCCAGCACAGTAACAGAGGACTATGGCTACACCTTC CASTVTEDYGYTF
TRBJ2-5 TRBV7-3 TRBD2 many TGTGCCAGCAGCCTAACAGGGACTAGCGGGTACCAAGAGACCCAGTACTTC CASSLTGTSGYQETQYF